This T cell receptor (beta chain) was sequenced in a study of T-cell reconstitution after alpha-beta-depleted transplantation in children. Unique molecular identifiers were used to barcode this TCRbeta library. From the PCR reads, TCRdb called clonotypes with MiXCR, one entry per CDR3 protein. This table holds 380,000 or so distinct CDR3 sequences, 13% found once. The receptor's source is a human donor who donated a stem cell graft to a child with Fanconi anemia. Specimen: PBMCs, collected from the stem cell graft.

The CDR3 here is CASTQLGGHEQYF. CDR3 DNA sequence: TGTGCCAGCACCCAGTTAGGGGGCCACGAGCAGTACTTC. The rearrangement joins TRBV12-3 or TRBV12-4 to TRBJ2-7; 7 bases align to TRBD1. The V segment lost 7 bases and the J segment 5 bases; nucleotides outside the gene matches: 8. The CDR3 length is 13 residues.